This TCR beta chain is drawn from a study of blood T cells in healthy people across ages. A second PCR of roughly 7 to 11 cycles used a sample-barcoded 5' primer and a J-beta primer mix. From the 5' RACE reads, TCRdb called clonotypes with MiXCR, one entry per CDR3 protein. The data contain some 1.4 million distinct CDR3 sequences, around 42% of them singletons. Germline V CDR1 and CDR2: SGHTA, FQGNSA. Trimming removed 5 bases at V and 7 bases at J, with 12 bases between. The CDR3 is 12 residues long. The gene calls are TRBV7-2 and TRBJ2-7; D uncertain. Sequenced material: blood. The TCR originated in a woman younger than 35 in good health. The CDR3 region is CASSPSLWEQYF. The DNA of the CDR3 is TGTGCCAGCAGCCCATCCCTCTGGGAGCAGTACTTC. The whole variable domain, remainder taken from reference TRBV7-2 and TRBJ2-7, is GAGVSQSPSNKVTEKGKDVELRCDPISGHTALYWYRQSLGQGLEFLIYFQGNSAPDKSGLPSDRFSAERTGGSVSTLTIQRTQQEDSAVYLCASSPSLWEQYFGPGTRLTVT.